This T cell receptor (beta chain) stems from a study of shared clonotypes between healthy human individuals (dated by TCRdb to the early 2020s). Describing the broader study: Three men and two women, aged 18 to 49 years, made up the cohort. For each donor, CD4 naive and CD4 memory were each run on three plates, CD8 naive on two plates, and CD8 memory on one plate. To estimate repertoire size and how much clonotype sharing occurs between individuals, the study deeply sequenced the blood TCR repertoires of several healthy adults. Libraries were prepared and TCR repertoires were sequenced by different laboratories using diverse techniques, in order to increase sequencing depth and limit assay-specific biases. Each donor's leukapheresis produced roughly between roughly 0.85 and 10 billion PBMCs. The paper as a whole reports these results and caveats: Across a handful of donors, around 5% of naive CD4, approximately 3.5% of naive CD8, around 2.5% of memory CD4, and roughly 0.41% of memory CD8 clonotypes were shared. Based on pairwise subsampling, the degree of clonotype sharing among donors was expected to be affected by sequencing depth. Estimated clonotype richness was generally larger for naive than for memory subsets. Incomplete sequencing was indicated by rarefaction of sorted-subset datasets, despite the large sequencing depth. Higher generation probabilities were observed for clonotypes shared by all four sorted-subset donors than for non-shared clonotypes. Sampling was restricted to blood, and TCR repertoires in tissues likely differ from the TCR repertoires found in blood. The genetic and exposure-history diversity represented was limited by the small number of donors.

CDR1 and CDR2, per the germline V gene, are KGHSH and LQKENI. V lost 3 bases and J lost 1 base; the stretch between them is 15 bases long. Reading from cysteine to phenylalanine, the CDR3 counts 16 amino acids. Only the CDR3 part of the read is kept: 48 bases, read in frame from the first base. The donors were healthy, HIV-negative adults with no recently reported acute infections or vaccinations. Every donor was a Caucasian adult living in Nashville, Tennessee, USA. CD4+ T cells were enriched by magnetic negative selection, after which naive cells were positively selected on CD45RA and the negative fraction was taken as the memory subset. Blood was obtained by leukapheresis, after which PBMCs were separated by Ficoll-Histopaque density gradient centrifugation and cryopreserved in liquid nitrogen vapor phase. Purity and quantity of every magnetically sorted T cell population were checked by analytical flow cytometry. Each sorted fraction had its genomic DNA isolated and then quantified by UV absorbance on a Nanodrop 2000c.

TCR CDR3 regions were amplified from genomic DNA by multiplex PCR using the deep immunoSEQ assay. Extracted genomic DNA from each cell subset was distributed evenly across all wells of several immunoSEQ 96-well plates, and each plate was treated as a replicate. Each replicate PCR for sorted subsets received about 200 ng genomic DNA, equal to about 30,000 T cell genomes. The purified libraries were quantified using a Qubit 3.0 fluorometer, sized with a Bioanalyzer 2100, and then quantified again using the KAPA Library Quantification kit. A separate single-read 150-cycle Illumina NextSeq 550 flow cell was used to sequence each immunoSEQ 96-well plate. Per the source publication's procedure: The immunoSEQ output contained only junctional sequences without quality scores, so filtering could not match that applied to full-length reads. To assign V/J genes and CDR3, sequences were annotated using PyIR, a Python wrapper for IgBLAST v1.9, with IMGT germline references. Reads were removed for weak V/J assignments (E-value above 1e-6), missing CDR3, stop codons, out-of-frame junctions, or ambiguous translated residues. A V3J clonotype was defined by an identical inferred V gene, J gene, and CDR3 amino acid sequence. The percentage overlap between two repertoires was calculated by dividing the number of shared unique clonotypes by the size of the smaller repertoire. Three approaches were used to assess repertoire richness: RTK rarefaction, the Chao1 estimator, and Recon v2.1 estimates of unobserved clonotypes. Generation probabilities for all TCRbeta clonotypes obtained by the gDNA method from a handful of donors were computed using OLGA. TCRdb retrieved this table from immuneACCESS and kept in-frame rearrangements only. Not all clones are present; in checked studies, unresolved V genes account for under half, and no reason is known for the remainder. That table supplies the V and J calls and clone size; D and trimming were determined from the DNA. The sample table shows approximately 1.5 million clones, and approximately 98.5% are seen once. The top ten hold roughly 0.35% of the sample.

About this clone itself: It has no known antigen specificity. Base-call qualities are not available, and no considerably larger clone is one nucleotide away.

The V and J segments used are TRBV18 and TRBJ1-1, with no confidently assigned D gene. The sequenced material came from naive CD4+ T cells sorted from blood. The cell subset or site tag for this specimen amounts to: CD45RA+ positively selected. The TCR was taken from a man under 40 in good health. The CDR3 region reads CASSPLDGSGNTEAFF. Read as DNA, the sequence is TGTGCCAGCTCACCTTTGGATGGGTCGGGGAACACTGAAGCTTTCTTT.